This TCR beta chain was captured in a study of T cell repertoires in cytomegalovirus infection. TCRdb reprocessed the reads with MiXCR, giving one entry per CDR3 protein. The data show approximately 250,000 distinct CDR3 sequences, approximately 9.1% seen once. The V end was cut by 2 bases, the J end by 7 bases, with 12 bases between. Looked up from germline, CDR1 is GTSNPN and CDR2 is SVGIG (reference sequence). CDR3 length: 13 amino acids. V and J are TRBV30 and TRBJ1-5; tentative D call: TRBD1 (6 bases). The sequencing sample was made of PBMCs. This sequence originates from a human donor in good health (CMV status not recorded). Some clones in this sample may be carry-over from other donors' samples. CDR3: CAWSIGGPQPQHF. The CDR3 nucleotides read TGTGCCTGGAGTATTGGGGGGCCCCAGCCCCAGCATTTT.